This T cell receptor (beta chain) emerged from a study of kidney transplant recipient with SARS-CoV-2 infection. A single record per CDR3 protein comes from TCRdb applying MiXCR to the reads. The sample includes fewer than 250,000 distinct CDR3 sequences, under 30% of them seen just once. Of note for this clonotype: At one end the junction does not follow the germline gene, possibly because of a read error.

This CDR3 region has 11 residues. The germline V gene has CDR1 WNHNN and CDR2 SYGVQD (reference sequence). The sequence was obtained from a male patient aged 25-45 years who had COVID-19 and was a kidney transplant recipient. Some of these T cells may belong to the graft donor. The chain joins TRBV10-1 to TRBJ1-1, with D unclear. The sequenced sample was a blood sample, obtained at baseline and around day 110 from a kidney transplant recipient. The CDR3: CANRPETGAFF. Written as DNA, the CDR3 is TGCGCCAACAGACCAGAGACTGGAGCTTTCTTT.